One sample yielded the 18 T cell receptor beta chains listed below, sequenced in a study of T cells in tumors after PD-1 blockade. TCRdb's copy holds only in-frame clones and misses some; the assay was immunoSEQ multiplex PCR. In the table there are approximately 63,000 clones, roughly 70% of which are singletons. The sequencing used PBMCs, collected after anti-PD-1 treatment. These receptors originate from a human donor with basal cell carcinoma.

The V gene is TRBV4-2, the J gene TRBJ2-7; 7 positions match TRBD1. This CDR3 comprises 14 residues. The germline V gene has CDR1 LGHNA and CDR2 YNFKEQ. The trim removed 4 bases at V and 4 bases at J, leaving 7 bases unmatched. The CDR3 coding sequence is TGTGCCAGCAGCCTCGACAGGGTTGGGTACGAGCAGTACTTC. Protein: CASSLDRVGYEQYF.

The chain combines TRBV5-1 with TRBJ1-4; D gene uncertain. Germline V CDR1 and CDR2: SGHRS, YFSETQ. This CDR3 is 16 amino acids long. Trimming removed 4 bases from V and 0 bases from J, with 13 bases in between. The DNA for the CDR3 is TGCGCCAGCAGCCCTCAGGACCGCACAACTAATGAAAAACTGTTTTTT. Amino acid sequence: CASSPQDRTTNEKLFF.

The V gene is TRBV27, the J gene TRBJ1-2; 7 nucleotides match TRBD1. Trimming at V came to 5 bases and at J to 6 bases, leaving 9 bases not matched to a gene. CDR3 length equals 14 residues. The germline gives CDR1 MNHEY, CDR2 SMNVEV (reference sequence). CDR3 DNA: TGTGCCAGCAGTACTCGGGACAGCCGTCATGGCTACACCTTC. Translated: CASSTRDSRHGYTF.

This clone showed up just a few times. The rearrangement uses TRBV20-1 and TRBJ1-1; the D is unclear. The V end lost 6 bases, the J end lost 0 bases, and 5 bases lay between the germline ends. The CDR3 has 11 amino acids. The germline V gene encodes CDR1 DFQATT and CDR2 SNEGSKA (reference sequence). This chain's CDR3 is CSALLNTEAFF. In DNA, the CDR3 is TGCAGTGCGTTACTGAACACTGAAGCTTTCTTT.

The chain recombines TRBV19 with TRBJ1-2; 10 nucleotides agree with TRBD1. The V and J ends lost 0 bases and 6 bases, in that order; junction bases with no gene match: 13. CDR1 and CDR2 from the germline V gene are LNHDA and SQIVND (reference sequence). The CDR3 consists of 18 residues. CDR3 DNA sequence: TGTGCCAGTAGTATAGAAGGGGGCATGACAGGGGGCGCAAATGGCTACACCTTC. This codes for CASSIEGGMTGGANGYTF.

The chain is built from TRBV24-1 and TRBJ2-5; TRBD1 is a possible D gene (5 bases). CDR1 and CDR2 from the germline V gene are KGHDR and SFDVKD. The CDR3 is made up of 16 amino acids. Trimming removed 5 bases at V and 0 bases at J, with 15 bases between. The CDR3 region is CATSVPIDSYQETQYF. The DNA of the CDR3 is TGTGCCACCAGTGTCCCCATCGACAGCTACCAAGAGACCCAGTACTTC.

The genes are TRBV7-2 and TRBJ2-1; 7 positions agree with TRBD2. Germline V CDR1 and CDR2: SGHTA, FQGNSA. Trimming took 1 base from V and 1 from J; bases not matched to a gene: 13. The CDR3 length is 19 residues. Here the CDR3 DNA reads TGTGCCAGCAGCTTAGATTCGGGGTCGGGAGGTCCTTCCTACAATGAGCAGTTCTTC. It translates to CASSLDSGSGGPSYNEQFF.

The V and J genes are TRBV2 and TRBJ2-5; 10 positions match TRBD2. The CDR3 covers 16 residues. V dropped 0 bases and J dropped 3; count of bases not matched to a gene: 4. From germline, CDR1 is SNHLY and CDR2 FYNNEI. The CDR3 bases are TGTGCCAGCAGTGAAGCTTTAGCGGGGGGTGAAGAGACCCAGTACTTC. As protein: CASSEALAGGEETQYF. The entire variable domain, with the rest obtained from reference TRBV2 and TRBJ2-5, is as follows: EPEVTQTPSHQVTQMGQEVILRCVPISNHLYFYWYRQILGQKVEFLVSFYNNEISEKSEIFDDQFSVERPDGSNFTLKIRSTKLEDSAMYFCASSEALAGGEETQYFGPGTRLLVL.

This clone showed up just once. V usage is TRBV6-2 or TRBV6-3 and J usage is TRBJ2-5, with a possible D match to TRBD2 (6 bases). This CDR3 contains 18 residues. From germline, CDR1 is MNHEY and CDR2 SVGEGT. V dropped 2 bases and J dropped 1 base, with 20 bases sitting between them. The CDR3 bases are TGTGCCAGCAGTTACGACTCCGCCGGGACTGAAATCCAAGAGACCCAGTACTTC. It codes for CASSYDSAGTEIQETQYF.

The count of this clone is one. The chain links TRBV10-1 to TRBJ1-5, with D maybe TRBD1 (6 bases). This CDR3 region has 13 residues. V was shortened by 4 bases and J by 5 bases, with 9 bases between the two germline ends. CDR1 and CDR2 (germline): WNHNN, SYGVQD (reference sequence). In DNA, the CDR3 is TGCGCCAGCAGTGGATACAGGGATCAGCCCCAGCATTTT. This encodes CASSGYRDQPQHF.

The chain joins TRBV2 to TRBJ1-1; D is uncertain. Germline V CDR1 and CDR2: SNHLY, FYNNEI. The CDR3 loop spans 15 amino acids. V dropped 3 bases and J dropped 1 base, with 12 bases sitting between them. The CDR3: CASSDRFRANTEAFF. CDR3 coding DNA: TGTGCCAGCAGTGACCGGTTCCGGGCGAACACTGAAGCTTTCTTT.

This chain connects TRBV19 to TRBJ1-2; D gene unclear. The germline V gene encodes CDR1 LNHDA and CDR2 SQIVND (reference sequence). The CDR3 has 14 residues. The V gene lost 3 bases and the J gene lost 7 bases, with 15 bases spanning the gap. CDR3 sequence (DNA): TGTGCCAGTAGTATCACACGAACCGGGCTTGGCTACACCTTC. Translating it yields CASSITRTGLGYTF.

Details on this clone: Other DNA sequences of this sample code for an identical CDR3. V usage is TRBV6-4 and J usage is TRBJ2-2, with D possibly matching TRBD2 (6 bases). Trimming pared 4 bases from V and 3 bases from J, leaving 6 bases between. CDR1 is MRHNA, CDR2 SNTAGT, per germline. CDR3 length: 13 amino acids. The chain's CDR3 is CASSAGDTGELFF. CDR3 DNA sequence: TGTGCCAGCAGTGCGGGGGACACCGGGGAGCTGTTTTTT.

The chain uses TRBV27 and TRBJ1-1; 8 bases fit TRBD1. The CDR3 runs to 17 residues. CDR1 MNHEY and CDR2 SMNVEV come from the germline V gene (reference sequence). V lost 0 bases to trimming and J lost 7 bases; unmatched junction nucleotides: 13. DNA for the CDR3: TGTGCCAGCAGTTTATCGCCGACGGACAGGGATATAAATGAAGCTTTCTTT. It translates to CASSLSPTDRDINEAFF.

V and J are TRBV15 and TRBJ1-1; D unclear. The CDR3 has 17 residues. Trimming removed 1 base at V and 0 bases at J, with 15 bases between. In germline, CDR1 is LNHNV, CDR2 YYDKDF (reference sequence). This CDR3 reads CATSRGGQSLMNTEAFF. DNA for the CDR3: TGTGCCACCAGCAGAGGAGGGCAGAGCCTCATGAACACTGAAGCTTTCTTT.

V and J are TRBV30 and TRBJ1-4, with D tentatively TRBD1 (5 bases). The CDR3 runs 14 residues. Per germline, CDR1 GTSNPN and CDR2 SVGIG (reference sequence). V was shortened by 5 bases and J by 4 bases, with 14 bases between the two germline ends. Here the CDR3 reads CAWGDGGNNEKLFF. The CDR3 DNA reads TGTGCCTGGGGGGACGGCGGAAATAATGAAAAACTGTTTTTT.

This clone showed up just a few times. The chain links TRBV7-6 to TRBJ1-6, with 9 positions matching TRBD1. The CDR3 contains 15 residues. Germline CDR1 and CDR2: SGHVS and FNYEAQ. With V trimmed by 5 bases and J by 9 bases, 8 bases remained unmatched. The CDR3 nucleotides read TGTGCCAGCAGCGCTACAGGGGGCGCGAGTTCACCCCTCCACTTT. Translation gives CASSATGGASSPLHF.

This sequence joins TRBV7-8 and TRBJ1-3, with 9 bases identical to TRBD1. This CDR3 is built from 15 residues. V gave up 1 base and J gave up 2 bases; unmatched junction bases: 0. Germline V CDR1 and CDR2: SGHVS, FQNEAQ. The CDR3 nucleotides are TGTGCCAGCAGCTTAGGGACAGGGGCTGGAAACACCATATATTTT. Translation gives CASSLGTGAGNTIYF. The whole variable domain, filled in from reference TRBV7-8 and TRBJ1-3, reads GAGVSQSPRYKVAKRGQDVALRCDPISGHVSLFWYQQALGQGPEFLTYFQNEAQLDKSGLPSDRFFAERPEGSVSTLKIQRTQQEDSAVYLCASSLGTGAGNTIYFGEGSWLTVV.